This record concerns one T cell receptor beta chain sequence. The antigen this receptor binds is unknown. Base quality data are lacking; no much larger clone is found one base away. V was cut back by 1 base and J by 0 bases, leaving a gap of 14 bases between them. Taken from the germline V gene, the CDR1 and CDR2 loops are SGDLS and YYNGEE. Its CDR3 holds 17 amino acids, cysteine through phenylalanine. The retained sequence is limited to the CDR3, 51 bases, with the frame set at the first base. These data originate in a study of shared clonotypes between healthy human individuals (dated by TCRdb to about 2020). Some background on the complete study: The cohort included three men and a couple of women between 18 and 49 years of age. Per donor, three plates each were used for CD4 naive and CD4 memory, two for CD8 naive, and one for CD8 memory. Between about 0.94 and 8.9 billion PBMCs per donor were obtained by leukapheresis. The study deeply sequenced blood TCR repertoires of five healthy adults to estimate repertoire size and the extent of clonotype sharing between individuals. Libraries were prepared and TCR repertoires were sequenced by different laboratories using diverse techniques, in order to increase sequencing depth and limit assay-specific biases. Study-wide conclusions, independent of this receptor: When several donors were compared, the shared fraction of clonotypes was roughly 5% for naive CD4, 3.5% to 4% for naive CD8, 2% to 2.5% for memory CD4, and about 0.36% for memory CD8. The genetic and exposure-history diversity represented was limited by the small number of donors. Naive subsets generally had larger estimated clonotype richness than memory subsets. Sampling was limited to blood, and TCR repertoires in tissue likely differ from TCR repertoires in blood. Incomplete sequencing was indicated by rarefaction of sorted-subset datasets, despite the large sequencing depth. Pairwise subsampling indicated that sequencing depth was expected to affect the degree of clonotype sharing among donors. Clonotypes shared by all four sorted-subset donors showed higher generation probabilities than non-shared clonotypes.

Using the deep immunoSEQ assay, multiplex PCR amplified TCR CDR3 regions from genomic DNA. Extracted genomic DNA from each cell subset was distributed evenly across all wells of several immunoSEQ 96-well plates, and each plate was treated as a replicate. Each replicate PCR for sorted subsets received 200 ng genomic DNA, equal to 28,000 or so T cell genomes. The purified libraries were quantified using a Qubit 3.0 fluorometer, sized with a Bioanalyzer 2100, and then quantified again using the KAPA Library Quantification kit. Each immunoSEQ 96-well plate was sequenced on its own single-read 150-cycle Illumina NextSeq 550 flow cell. The authors' pipeline ran thus. The immunoSEQ output contained only junctional sequences without quality scores, so filtering could not match that applied to full-length reads. To assign V/J genes and CDR3, sequences were annotated against IMGT germline references using PyIR, a Python wrapper for IgBLAST v1.9. Any read was removed if the V/J assignment was weak (E-value above 1e-6), the CDR3 was missing, or the read contained stop codons, out-of-frame junctions, or ambiguous translated residues. V3J clonotypes were defined by identical inferred V gene, J gene, and CDR3 amino acid sequence. Percentage overlap between repertoires was computed as shared unique clonotypes divided by the size of the smaller repertoire. Richness of each repertoire was evaluated using RTK rarefaction, the Chao1 estimator, and Recon v2.1 estimates of unobserved clonotypes. For all TCRbeta clonotypes obtained by the gDNA method from a few donors, generation probabilities were computed with OLGA. Entries here come from immuneACCESS through TCRdb and include only in-frame sequences with V and J called. Some clones fail to appear in such tables; in the studies checked, an unresolved V gene covers under half of the shortfall, and the cause of the remainder is unknown. Clonal size and the V and J genes are those of that table, whereas D and trimming came from the DNA. This sample has about 2.1 million clones in its table, and about 93% of those were observed once. Of the sample, roughly 1.7% is held by the ten largest clones.

CD8 naive samples were CD45RO-negative cells positively selected for CCR7, giving a CD45RA+CCR7+ population that excluded TemRA cells. The donors were healthy, HIV-negative adults who had no recently reported acute infections or vaccinations. Every donor was a Caucasian adult residing in Nashville, Tennessee, USA. Blood was obtained by leukapheresis, after which PBMCs were separated by Ficoll-Histopaque density gradient centrifugation and cryopreserved in liquid nitrogen vapor phase. Purity and quantity of every magnetically sorted T cell population were checked by analytical flow cytometry. From each sorted fraction, genomic DNA was isolated and quantified by UV absorbance on a Nanodrop 2000c.

The receptor comes from a man younger than 35 in good health. Some clones in this sample may be carry-over from other donors' samples. Source material: naive CD8+ T cells from PBMCs. Sample cell subset or site, as interpreted from the label and publication: CD45RA+CCR7+. The V and J genes are TRBV9 and TRBJ1-3; the D gene is perhaps TRBD1, on 5 matching bases. The encoded CDR3 is CASSVYQDIYSGNTIYF. The sequenced DNA is TGTGCCAGCAGCGTATATCAGGACATCTACTCTGGAAACACCATATATTTT.